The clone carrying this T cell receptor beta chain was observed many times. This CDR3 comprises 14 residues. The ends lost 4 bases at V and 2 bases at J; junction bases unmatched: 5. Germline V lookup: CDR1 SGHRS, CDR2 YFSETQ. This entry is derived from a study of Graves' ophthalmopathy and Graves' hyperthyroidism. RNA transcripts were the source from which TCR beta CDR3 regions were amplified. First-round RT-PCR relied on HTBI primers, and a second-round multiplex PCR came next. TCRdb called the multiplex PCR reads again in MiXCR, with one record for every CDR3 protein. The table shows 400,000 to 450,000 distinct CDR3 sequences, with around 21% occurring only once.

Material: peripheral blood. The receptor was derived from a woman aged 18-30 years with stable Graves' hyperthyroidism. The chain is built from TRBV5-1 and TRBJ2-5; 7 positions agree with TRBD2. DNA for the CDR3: TGCGCCAGCAGCCAACTAGCGCGACAAGAGACCCAGTACTTC. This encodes CASSQLARQETQYF.